What follows are 19 T cell receptor beta chains derived from one specimen sequenced in a study of blood T cell repertoires in COVID-19. Repertoires were generated with immunoSEQ multiplex PCR, while TCRdb's copy carries only in-frame clones and drops some. This sample has around 300,000 clones, with approximately 85% found just once. What was sequenced was peripheral blood. These receptor sequences come from a human donor in a cohort sampled during active COVID-19.

CDR3 DNA sequence: TGTGCCAGCAGGATGTTACTTGACAATGAGCAGTTCTTC. Translating it yields CASRMLLDNEQFF. This sequence joins TRBV27 and TRBJ2-1; D not resolved. Germline-derived CDR1 and CDR2 are MNHEY and SMNVEV (reference sequence). The CDR3 runs 13 residues. V was clipped by 6 bases and J by 5 bases, with 11 bases between them.

The chain couples TRBV10-3 to TRBJ2-1; the match to TRBD2 covers 12 bases. The CDR3 is 14 residues long. Looked up from germline, CDR1 is ENHRY and CDR2 is SYGVKD. V shed 2 bases and J 7 bases; nucleotides not matched to a gene: 0. The DNA of the CDR3 is TGTGCCATCAGTGAGGGACTAGCGGGGAATGAGCAGTTCTTC. This encodes CAISEGLAGNEQFF.

A few counts support this clone. The chain recombines TRBV13 with TRBJ1-6, with unresolved D. The CDR3 extends over 14 amino acids. Germline V gene data show CDR1 as PRHDT and CDR2 as FYEKMQ (reference sequence). Between the trimmed V and J ends, which lost 5 bases and 14 bases, there was a span of 19 bases. CDR3 nucleotides: TGTGCCAGCAGCGAAAACAGAGCTAACCCAACCCTCCACTTT. Translating it yields CASSENRANPTLHF.

The chain carries TRBV7-3 and TRBJ1-1; possibly TRBD1 for D (5 bases). The germline V gene has CDR1 SGHTA and CDR2 FQGTGA. Trimming removed 1 base from V and 5 bases from J, with 14 bases in between. This CDR3 has 15 residues. The CDR3 here is CASSLNGGFETEAFF. The CDR3 nucleotides are TGTGCCAGCAGCTTAAACGGGGGGTTCGAGACTGAAGCTTTCTTT. Looking up the rest from reference TRBV7-3 and TRBJ1-1 gives the full variable domain: GAGVSQTPSNKVTEKGKYVELRCDPISGHTALYWYRQSLGQGPEFLIYFQGTGAADDSGLPNDRFFAVRPEGSVSTLKIQRTERGDSAVYLCASSLNGGFETEAFFGQGTRLTVV.

The rearrangement links TRBV23-1 to TRBJ2-3; 10 nucleotides agree with TRBD2. TRBV23-1 is flagged as an ORF with uncertain function. After removal of 0 bases from V and 0 bases from J, the junction contained 6 bases not matched to a gene. The CDR3 sequence is 18 residues long. As DNA, the CDR3 is TGCGCCAGCAGTCAATCTGGGCTAGCGGGGGTCAGCACAGATACGCAGTATTTT. Translation: CASSQSGLAGVSTDTQYF.

The gene calls are TRBV5-1 and TRBJ1-2; D possibly corresponds to TRBD1 (5 bases). CDR1 SGHRS and CDR2 YFSETQ come from the germline V gene. V lost 1 base and J 6 bases, leaving 25 bases between the germline ends. The CDR3 sequence is 18 residues long. CDR3 protein: CASSLKNLQDGGRNGYTF. The CDR3 nucleotides are TGCGCCAGCAGCTTGAAAAACCTCCAAGACGGGGGTAGGAATGGCTACACCTTC. The whole variable domain, remainder taken from reference TRBV5-1 and TRBJ1-2, is KAGVTQTPRYLIKTRGQQVTLSCSPISGHRSVSWYQQTPGQGLQFLFEYFSETQRNKGNFPGRFSGRQFSNSRSEMNVSTLELGDSALYLCASSLKNLQDGGRNGYTFGSGTRLTVV.

This chain joins TRBV5-1 and TRBJ2-2, with D perhaps TRBD2 (5 bases). Germline assignment: CDR1 SGHRS and CDR2 YFSETQ. This CDR3 is 14 amino acids long. Deletions cut 2 bases from V and 7 bases from J, with 12 bases between. The CDR3 is CASSFVNEGGELFF. The DNA for the CDR3 is TGCGCCAGCAGCTTTGTGAACGAGGGCGGGGAGCTGTTTTTT.

The V call is TRBV3-1 (or the pseudogene TRBV3-2), the J call TRBJ2-2, with 9 bases identical to TRBD2. This CDR3 has 16 amino acids. CDR1 LGHDT and CDR2 YNNKEL come from the germline V gene (reference sequence). V shed 4 bases and J 5 bases; nucleotides not matched to a gene: 8. The CDR3 coding sequence is TGTGCCAGCAGCCCCTTTTATAGCGGGGGAACCGGGGAGCTGTTTTTT. This sequence encodes CASSPFYSGGTGELFF.

Remarks on this clone: The same CDR3 can be traced to other DNA sequences in this sample. V gene TRBV6-5 combines with J gene TRBJ1-2; a possible D gene is TRBD1 (5 bases). V gave up 0 bases and J gave up 3 bases, with 5 bases separating them. In germline, CDR1 is MNHEY, CDR2 SVGAGI. The CDR3 covers 13 residues. The CDR3: CASSYSGDYGYTF. The CDR3 DNA reads as TGTGCCAGCAGTTACTCAGGGGACTATGGCTACACCTTC.

This chain links TRBV6-5 with TRBJ2-7; TRBD2 aligns across 13 bases. With 2 bases clipped from V and 2 bases from J, the junction kept 0 bases outside the gene matches. Per germline, CDR1 MNHEY and CDR2 SVGAGI. This CDR3 is built from 15 residues. Here the CDR3 reads CASSYTSGGAYEQYF. CDR3 sequence (DNA): TGTGCCAGCAGTTACACTAGCGGGGGGGCCTACGAGCAGTACTTC.

The chain has TRBV5-1 and TRBJ2-1; the D gene is possibly TRBD2 (6 bases). This CDR3 is built from 16 residues. Germline CDR1 reads SGHRS; CDR2 reads YFSETQ. Deletions cut 0 bases from V and 0 bases from J, with 10 bases between. The CDR3 loop is CASSLARGSSYNEQFF. CDR3 DNA sequence: TGCGCCAGCAGCTTGGCACGGGGGAGCTCCTACAATGAGCAGTTCTTC. The variable domain in full, completed from reference TRBV5-1 and TRBJ2-1, reads KAGVTQTPRYLIKTRGQQVTLSCSPISGHRSVSWYQQTPGQGLQFLFEYFSETQRNKGNFPGRFSGRQFSNSRSEMNVSTLELGDSALYLCASSLARGSSYNEQFFGPGTRLTVL.

The chain carries TRBV12-5 and TRBJ2-1; 7 bases align to TRBD2. With V trimmed by 5 bases and J by 5 bases, 9 bases remained unmatched. Germline values: CDR1 LGHNT, CDR2 FRNRAP. This CDR3 has 15 amino acids. This chain's CDR3 is CASGPATGGHNEQFF. In DNA form, the CDR3 reads TGTGCTAGTGGTCCGGCCACGGGGGGACACAATGAGCAGTTCTTC. Together with reference TRBV12-5 and TRBJ2-1, the CDR3 gives the full variable domain: DARVTQTPRHKVTEMGQEVTMRCQPILGHNTVFWYRQTMMQGLELLAYFRNRAPLDDSGMPKDRFSAEMPDATLATLKIQPSEPRDSAVYFCASGPATGGHNEQFFGPGTRLTVL.

V gene TRBV11-1 combines with J gene TRBJ1-6; D gene uncertain. V lost 5 bases and J lost 8, with 7 bases in between. The CDR3 length is 12 residues. Germline V CDR1 and CDR2: SGHAT, FQDESV (reference sequence). CDR3 DNA sequence: TGTGCCAGCAGCCGCGCGGATTCACCCCTCCACTTT. Translated: CASSRADSPLHF.

The chain has TRBV12-5 and TRBJ1-2; 8 bases are shared with TRBD1. V trimming: 0 bases; J trimming: 7 bases; junction bases outside the gene matches: 7. Germline V CDR1 and CDR2: LGHNT, FRNRAP. The CDR3 consists of 15 residues. In nucleotides, the CDR3 is TGTGCTAGTGGTTTGGTGCCAGGGGGCGTTAGTGGCTACACCTTC. Protein product: CASGLVPGGVSGYTF.

Here the CDR3 DNA reads TGCGCCAGCAGCGCGCTGACAGGGGAGTTAGGAGCTTTCTTT. Residues: CASSALTGELGAFF. The J gene is TRBJ1-1, the V gene TRBV5-1; 8 bases fit TRBD1. This CDR3 is 14 amino acids long. V trimming: 4 bases; J trimming: 10 bases; junction bases outside the gene matches: 12. Germline lookup yields CDR1 SGHRS and CDR2 YFSETQ. Filled out from reference TRBV5-1 and TRBJ1-1, the complete variable domain reads KAGVTQTPRYLIKTRGQQVTLSCSPISGHRSVSWYQQTPGQGLQFLFEYFSETQRNKGNFPGRFSGRQFSNSRSEMNVSTLELGDSALYLCASSALTGELGAFFGQGTRLTVV.

V and J are TRBV4-1 and TRBJ1-4; TRBD1 might be the D (6 bases). CDR3 length: 15 amino acids. Trimming took 4 bases from V and 0 from J, leaving 9 bases between them. From germline, CDR1 is MGHRA and CDR2 YSYEKL. The CDR3 sequence: CASSPGTTTNEKLFF. Written as DNA, the CDR3 is TGCGCCAGCAGCCCTGGGACAACAACTAATGAAAAACTGTTTTTT.

This clone was observed a few times. Other nucleotide sequences from this sample produce the same CDR3. The chain recombines TRBV24-1 with TRBJ1-5, with no clear D. Trimming pared 4 bases from V and 4 bases from J, leaving 4 bases between. The CDR3 is 12 residues long. CDR1 is KGHDR and CDR2 is SFDVKD in the germline V gene. The CDR3 is CATSDLNQPQHF. CDR3 nucleotides: TGTGCCACCAGTGACCTGAATCAGCCCCAGCATTTT.

The chain is built from TRBV11-2 and TRBJ1-2; 9 nucleotides align to TRBD1. Germline lookup yields CDR1 SGHAT and CDR2 FQNNGV. The CDR3 runs 15 residues. The V segment lost 6 bases and the J segment 6 bases; nucleotides outside the gene matches: 11. CDR3 protein: CASRGLRDRDDGYTF. DNA of the CDR3: TGTGCCAGCAGGGGACTTCGGGACAGGGACGATGGCTACACCTTC.

This clone was counted a single time. The chain combines TRBV7-8 with TRBJ1-2; maybe TRBD1 (6 bases). Trimming removed 5 bases from V and 6 bases from J, with 13 bases in between. The CDR3 has 13 amino acids. The germline CDR1 and CDR2 sequences are SGHVS and FQNEAQ. DNA of the CDR3: TGTGCCAGCAGCCCTACAGGGCTGCATGGCTACACCTTC. Its protein is CASSPTGLHGYTF.